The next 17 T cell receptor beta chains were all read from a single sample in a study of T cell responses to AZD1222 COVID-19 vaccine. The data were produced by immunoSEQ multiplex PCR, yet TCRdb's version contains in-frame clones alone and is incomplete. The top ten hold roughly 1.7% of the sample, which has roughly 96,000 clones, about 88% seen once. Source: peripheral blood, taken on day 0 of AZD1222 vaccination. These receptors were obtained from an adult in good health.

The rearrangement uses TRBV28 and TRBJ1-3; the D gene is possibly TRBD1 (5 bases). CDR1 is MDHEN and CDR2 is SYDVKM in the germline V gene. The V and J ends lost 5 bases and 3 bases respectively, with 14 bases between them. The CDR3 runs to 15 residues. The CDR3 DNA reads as TGTGCCAGCAGTGGAGGGGAAGGCTTTGGAAACACCATATATTTT. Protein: CASSGGEGFGNTIYF. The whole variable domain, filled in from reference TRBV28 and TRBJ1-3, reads DVKVTQSSRYLVKRTGEKVFLECVQDMDHENMFWYRQDPGLGLRLIYFSYDVKMKEKGDIPEGYSVSREKKERFSLILESASTNQTSMYLCASSGGEGFGNTIYFGEGSWLTVV.

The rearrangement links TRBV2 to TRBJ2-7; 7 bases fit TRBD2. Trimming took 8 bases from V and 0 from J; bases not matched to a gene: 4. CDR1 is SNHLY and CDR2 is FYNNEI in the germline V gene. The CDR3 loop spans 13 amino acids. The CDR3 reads CASVSGLSYEQYF. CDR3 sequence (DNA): TGTGCCAGCGTTAGCGGGCTCTCCTACGAGCAGTACTTC. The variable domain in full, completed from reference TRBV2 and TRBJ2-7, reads EPEVTQTPSHQVTQMGQEVILRCVPISNHLYFYWYRQILGQKVEFLVSFYNNEISEKSEIFDDQFSVERPDGSNFTLKIRSTKLEDSAMYFCASVSGLSYEQYFGPGTRLTVT.

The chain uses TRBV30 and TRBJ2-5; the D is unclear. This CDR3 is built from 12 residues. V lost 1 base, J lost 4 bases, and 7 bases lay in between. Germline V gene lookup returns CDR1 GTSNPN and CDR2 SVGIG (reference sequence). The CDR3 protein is CAWSGPAETQYF. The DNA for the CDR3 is TGTGCCTGGAGTGGACCAGCAGAGACCCAGTACTTC.

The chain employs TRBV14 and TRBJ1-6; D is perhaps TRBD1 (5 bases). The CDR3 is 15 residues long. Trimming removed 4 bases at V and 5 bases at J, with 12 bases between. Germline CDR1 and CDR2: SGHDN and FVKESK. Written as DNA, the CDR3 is TGTGCCAGCAGCCCCAGGGTTAACGATAATTCACCCCTCCACTTT. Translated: CASSPRVNDNSPLHF.

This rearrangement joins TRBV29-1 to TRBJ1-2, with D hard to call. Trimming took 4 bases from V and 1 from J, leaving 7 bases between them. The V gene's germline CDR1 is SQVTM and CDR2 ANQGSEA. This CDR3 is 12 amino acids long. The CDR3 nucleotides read TGCAGCGTTGTACTTGATAACTATGGCTACACCTTC. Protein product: CSVVLDNYGYTF.

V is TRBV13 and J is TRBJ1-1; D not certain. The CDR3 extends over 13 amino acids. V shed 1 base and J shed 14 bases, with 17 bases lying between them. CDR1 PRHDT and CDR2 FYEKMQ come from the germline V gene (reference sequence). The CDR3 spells CASSLVASGGDFF. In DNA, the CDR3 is TGTGCCAGCAGCTTAGTTGCGTCGGGAGGAGACTTCTTT.

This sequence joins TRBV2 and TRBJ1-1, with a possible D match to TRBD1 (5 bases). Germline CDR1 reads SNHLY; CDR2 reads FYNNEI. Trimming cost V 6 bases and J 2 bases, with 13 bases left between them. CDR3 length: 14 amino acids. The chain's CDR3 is CASRPGAKNTEAFF. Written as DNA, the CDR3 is TGTGCCAGCAGGCCCGGGGCCAAAAACACTGAAGCTTTCTTT.

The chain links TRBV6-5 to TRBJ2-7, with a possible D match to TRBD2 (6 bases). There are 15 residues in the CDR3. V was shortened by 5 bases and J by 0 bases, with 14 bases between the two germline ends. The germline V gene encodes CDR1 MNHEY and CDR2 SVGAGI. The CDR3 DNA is TGTGCCAGCAGTACCGGGACTCTCAGCTCCTACGAGCAGTACTTC. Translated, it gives CASSTGTLSSYEQYF.

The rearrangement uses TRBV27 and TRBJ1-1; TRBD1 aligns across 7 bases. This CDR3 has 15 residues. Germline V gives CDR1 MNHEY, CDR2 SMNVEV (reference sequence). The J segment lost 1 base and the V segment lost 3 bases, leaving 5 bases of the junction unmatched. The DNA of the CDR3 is TGTGCCAGCAGTTTGGGCCAGGGGGAGAACACTGAAGCTTTCTTT. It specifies CASSLGQGENTEAFF.

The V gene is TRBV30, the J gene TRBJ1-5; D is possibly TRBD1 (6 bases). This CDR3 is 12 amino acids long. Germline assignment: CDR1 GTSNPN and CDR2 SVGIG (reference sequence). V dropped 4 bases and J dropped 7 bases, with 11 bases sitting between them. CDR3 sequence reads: CAWTVGGQPQHF. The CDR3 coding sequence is TGTGCCTGGACCGTCGGGGGCCAGCCCCAGCATTTT. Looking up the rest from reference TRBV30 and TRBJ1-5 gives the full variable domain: SQTIHQWPATLVQPVGSPLSLECTVEGTSNPNLYWYRQAAGRGLQLLFYSVGIGQISSEVPQNLSASRPQDRQFILSSKKLLLSDSGFYLCAWTVGGQPQHFGDGTRLSIL.

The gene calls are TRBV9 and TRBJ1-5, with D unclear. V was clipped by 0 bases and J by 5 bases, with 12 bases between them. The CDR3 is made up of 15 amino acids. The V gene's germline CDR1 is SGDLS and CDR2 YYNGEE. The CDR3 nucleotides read TGTGCCAGCAGCGTAGGTTGGGGAGCTGATCAGCCCCAGCATTTT. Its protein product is CASSVGWGADQPQHF. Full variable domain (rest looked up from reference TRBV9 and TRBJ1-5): DSGVTQTPKHLITATGQRVTLRCSPRSGDLSVYWYQQSLDQGLQFLIQYYNGEERAKGNILERFSAQQFPDLHSELNLSSLELGDSALYFCASSVGWGADQPQHFGDGTRLSIL.

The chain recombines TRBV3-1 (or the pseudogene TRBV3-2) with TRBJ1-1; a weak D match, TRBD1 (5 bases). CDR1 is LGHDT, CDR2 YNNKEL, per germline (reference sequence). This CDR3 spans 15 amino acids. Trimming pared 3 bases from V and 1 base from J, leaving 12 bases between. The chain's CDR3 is CASSHSRTRNTEAFF. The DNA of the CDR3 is TGTGCCAGCAGCCACTCCAGGACAAGGAACACTGAAGCTTTCTTT.

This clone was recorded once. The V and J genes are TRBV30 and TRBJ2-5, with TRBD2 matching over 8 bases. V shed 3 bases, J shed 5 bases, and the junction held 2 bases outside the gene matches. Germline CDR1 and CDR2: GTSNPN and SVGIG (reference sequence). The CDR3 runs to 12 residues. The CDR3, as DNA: TGTGCCTGGAGCCGCGGGAGGGAGACCCAGTACTTC. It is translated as CAWSRGRETQYF.

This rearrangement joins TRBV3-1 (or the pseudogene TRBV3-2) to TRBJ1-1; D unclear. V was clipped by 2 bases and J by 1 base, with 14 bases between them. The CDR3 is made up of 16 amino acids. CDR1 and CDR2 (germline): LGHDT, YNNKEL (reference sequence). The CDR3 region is CASSQILPSGNTEAFF. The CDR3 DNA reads TGTGCCAGCAGCCAAATCCTCCCCTCAGGGAACACTGAAGCTTTCTTT.

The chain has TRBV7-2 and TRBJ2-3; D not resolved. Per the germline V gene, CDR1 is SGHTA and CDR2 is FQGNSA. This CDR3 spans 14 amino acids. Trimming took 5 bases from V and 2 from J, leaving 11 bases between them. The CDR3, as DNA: TGTGCCAGCAGCCCTATTCAGGTCACAGATACGCAGTATTTT. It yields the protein CASSPIQVTDTQYF.

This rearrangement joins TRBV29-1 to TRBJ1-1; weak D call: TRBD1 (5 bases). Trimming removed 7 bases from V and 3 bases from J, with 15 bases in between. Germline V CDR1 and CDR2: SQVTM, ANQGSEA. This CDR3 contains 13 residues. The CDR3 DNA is TGCAGCGCGGCCAGGGCGCGGGACACTGAAGCTTTCTTT. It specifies CSAARARDTEAFF.

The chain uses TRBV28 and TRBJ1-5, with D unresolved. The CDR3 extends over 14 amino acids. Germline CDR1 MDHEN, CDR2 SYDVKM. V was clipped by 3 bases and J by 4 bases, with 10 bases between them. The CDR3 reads CASSLVGGNQPQHF. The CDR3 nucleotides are TGTGCCAGCAGTTTGGTGGGAGGAAATCAGCCCCAGCATTTT.